Below are 15 T cell receptor delta chains sequenced from a single sample in a study of γδ T cells in repeated Plasmodium falciparum infection. TCRdb reran clone calling via CATT on the multiplex PCR reads. The sample contains tens of thousands of delta-chain clones, 0.8% to 1% of which appear only once. Flow sorting of PBMC yielded separate Vgamma9/Vdelta2+ and Vdelta2-negative gammadelta T cell populations for bulk repertoire analysis. Sequencing was carried out using gamma-delta T cells from blood. All receptors derive from a pool of human donors (malaria-infected and uninfected, not separated).

Notes on this clone: The protein in TCRdb stems from a much larger clone and differs at residue 6 from this DNA's translation, likely a read error; here the protein is translated from the DNA. The DNA for the CDR3 is TGTGCCTGTGACACACAGGATACTGGGGGATACACCGATAAACTCATCTTT. This translates into CACDTQDTGGYTDKLIF. The chain combines TRDV2 with TRDJ1; 10 nucleotides match TRDD3. No J segment appears in TCRdb, so it was assigned here by matching the sequence to germline. V dropped 1 base and J dropped 0; count of bases not matched to a gene: 7. The CDR3 has 17 residues. Germline CDR1 is GEAIGNYY and CDR2 is EKD.

A few counts support this clone. For this DNA, TCRdb reports the protein of a much larger clone, which diverges at residue 12, most likely from a read error; the protein presented here is translated directly from the DNA. This sequence joins TRDV1 and TRDJ1; 8 nucleotides line up with TRDD3. TCRdb offers no J gene call, so here the DNA was matched to germline to obtain one. CDR3 length equals 16 residues. CDR1 is TSWWSYY, CDR2 QGS, per germline. The CDR3: CALGEFGGSYTGKLIF. DNA for the CDR3: TGTGCTCTTGGGGAATTTGGGGGATCCTACACCGGTAAACTCATCTTT.

This clone showed up just a few times. The TCRdb protein, from a much larger clone, departs from this DNA's translation at residue 11, likely by read error; the protein shown derives from the DNA. CDR3 in amino acids: CACDTPWAGDATSIPDKLIF. For the CDR3, the DNA is TGTGCCTGTGACACTCCCTGGGCTGGGGACGCGACTAGCATCCCCGATAAACTCATCTTT. The chain couples TRDV2 to TRDJ1; possibly TRDD3 for D (6 bases). TCRdb lists no J gene, so it was determined here by aligning the DNA to germline. Germline assignment: CDR1 GEAIGNYY and CDR2 EKD. There are 20 residues in the CDR3. Deletions cut 1 base from V and 3 bases from J, with 29 bases between.

Points on this clone: A much larger clone is a single base away; this may be a read error. The chain carries TRDV2 and TRDJ1; tentatively, D is TRDD3 (5 bases). TCRdb records no J gene; here it was assigned by comparing the DNA to germline. Germline V CDR1 and CDR2: GEAIGNYY, EKD. Trimming took 5 bases from V and 0 from J, leaving 21 bases between them. The CDR3 sequence is 17 residues long. The CDR3: CACVQRGVNEDTDKLIF. The DNA for the CDR3 is TGTGCCTGTGTACAACGGGGGGTTAATGAGGACACCGATAAACTCATCTTT.

There are a few counts of this clone. This likely reflects a read error, since a far larger clone is one base away. Other DNA sequences of this sample code for an identical CDR3. This sequence joins TRDV1 and TRDJ2, with D uncertain. V shed 4 bases and J shed 3 bases, with 24 bases lying between them. The CDR3 consists of 19 residues. The germline CDR1 and CDR2 sequences are TSWWSYY and QGS. The CDR3 reads CALGGLRASTLTLTAQLFF. The CDR3 region has the DNA TGTGCTCTTGGGGGGCTACGGGCCAGCACCCTAACCCTGACAGCACAACTCTTCTTT.

On this clone itself: TCRdb assigns this DNA the protein of a much larger clone, which departs from its translation at residue 13; this likely reflects a read error, and the protein shown comes from translating the DNA. The chain employs TRDV2 and TRDJ1, with a tentative D call TRDD3 (6 bases). TCRdb supplies no J gene; here it was assigned by aligning the nucleotide sequence to germline. The V and J ends lost 0 bases and 7 bases respectively, with 23 bases between them. There are 17 residues in the CDR3. CDR1 and CDR2 (germline): GEAIGNYY, EKD. CDR3 sequence (DNA): TGTGCCTGTGACACCGGAGGGGTTCCCGGGATATCCGGTAAACTCATCTTT. Amino acids: CACDTGGVPGISGKLIF.

Concerning this clone itself: TCRdb's entry gives the protein of a much larger clone, which mismatches this DNA's translation at residue 12, likely from a read error; the protein reported here is translated from the DNA. The chain combines TRDV1 with TRDJ1; D might be TRDD2 (5 bases). The J gene comes from matching the DNA to germline here; TCRdb lacks it. CDR1 is TSWWSYY, CDR2 QGS, per germline. Between the trimmed V and J ends, which lost 0 bases and 0 bases, there was a span of 20 bases. This CDR3 is 19 amino acids long. The CDR3 protein is CALGELERNLPHNTDKLIF. The DNA of the CDR3 is TGTGCTCTTGGGGAACTTGAGAGAAACCTACCTCATAACACCGATAAACTCATCTTT.

This clone appeared a few times. TCRdb pairs this DNA with a much larger clone's protein that differs at residue 22, likely a read error; the protein shown was translated from the DNA. The chain is built from TRDV2 and TRDJ1; 9 nucleotides match TRDD3. This CDR3 is 26 amino acids long. The germline CDR1 and CDR2 sequences are GEAIGNYY and EKD. CDR3 coding DNA: TGTGCCTGTGACTACAGGCCTTCTCCATTCCTGGGGGATCGGGGGGTGCCGAAGTTGTACACCTATAAACTCATCTTT. Its protein product is CACDYRPSPFLGDRGVPKLYTYKLIF.

In its sample, this clone was seen a few times. A far more abundant clone sits one base away, making this likely a read error. This same CDR3 is encoded by further DNA sequences in the sample. The chain has TRDV2 and TRDJ1, with TRDD2 as a possible D gene (5 bases). V was trimmed by 1 base and J by 0 bases, leaving 20 bases between them. Germline V gene lookup returns CDR1 GEAIGNYY and CDR2 EKD. CDR3 size: 18 residues. The CDR3 here is CACDTVLRGAAYTDKLIF. The CDR3 nucleotides read TGTGCCTGTGACACAGTCCTAAGAGGGGCCGCGTACACCGATAAACTCATCTTT.

Many counts were recorded for this clone. A far larger clone differs by one base, so this is likely a read error. This same CDR3 is encoded by further DNA sequences in the sample. CDR3 region: CALGERRYLPTGVHCTDKLIF. CDR3 sequence (DNA): TGTGCTCTTGGAGAACGTCGGTACCTTCCTACGGGGGTCCACTGTACCGATAAACTCATCTTT. The rearrangement uses TRDV1 and TRDJ1, with 9 bases aligning to TRDD2. This CDR3 is 21 amino acids long. Germline CDR1 TSWWSYY, CDR2 QGS.

This clone has a handful of counts. TCRdb shows a much larger clone's protein in place of this DNA's translation, and the two differ at residue 7, likely through a read error; the protein shown is translated from the DNA. The V call is TRDV2, the J call TRDJ1; TRDD2 might be the D (6 bases). Germline matching of the DNA provided the J gene here, since TCRdb leaves it blank. Looked up from germline, CDR1 is GEAIGNYY and CDR2 is EKD. Between the trimmed V and J ends, which lost 3 bases and 0 bases, there was a span of 16 bases. The CDR3 length is 16 residues. Written as DNA, the CDR3 is TGTGCCTGTGACCTACTACCTTCCGGGTACACCGATAAACTCATCTTT. This translates into CACDLLPSGYTDKLIF.

Details on this clone: A far bigger clonotype differs at one base, so this is likely a read error. Other DNA sequences in the sample encode the same CDR3. This sequence joins TRDV1 and TRDJ1; D gene ambiguous. V was pared by 3 bases and J by 0 bases, with 14 bases between. Germline V gene data show CDR1 as TSWWSYY and CDR2 as QGS. The CDR3 has 16 residues. CDR3 sequence reads: CALGELPPPYTDKLIF. In DNA form, the CDR3 reads TGTGCTCTTGGGGAGCTGCCCCCACCGTACACCGATAAACTCATCTTT.

Details on this clone: A read error is likely here: a far larger clone is one base away. Distinct nucleotide sequences in the sample also encode this CDR3. This rearrangement joins TRDV2 to TRDJ1; 11 bases are a match to TRDD3. Here the J gene came from matching the DNA to germline, since TCRdb omits it. This CDR3 has 19 residues. The germline CDR1 and CDR2 sequences are GEAIGNYY and EKD. The CDR3: CACDTLVLGDRGDTDKLIF. The CDR3 nucleotides read TGTGCCTGTGACACCCTCGTACTGGGGGATAGGGGAGACACCGACAAACTCATCTTT.

As for this clone: TCRdb records a much larger clone's protein for this DNA, with a difference at residue 7 that likely arises from a read error; the protein given is the translation of the DNA. The chain combines TRDV2 with TRDJ1; TRDD3 matches 8 bases. TCRdb lists no J gene, so it was determined here by aligning the DNA to germline. Germline loops: CDR1 GEAIGNYY, CDR2 EKD. Unmatched junction bases numbered 11, after V lost 0 bases and J lost 3 bases. This CDR3 contains 17 residues. DNA of the CDR3: TGTGCCTGTGACACCGTAGAGGGATACGCGGATCCCGATAAACTCATCTTT. This codes for CACDTVEGYADPDKLIF.

This clone was detected only a few times. TCRdb attributes to this sequence the protein of a much larger clone, which differs from the DNA translation at residue 12; a read error is likely, and the protein displayed is translated from the DNA. V usage is TRDV1 and J usage is TRDJ2; weak D call: TRDD3 (6 bases). TCRdb offers no J gene call, so here the DNA was matched to germline to obtain one. The V end lost 0 bases, the J end lost 5 bases, and 22 bases lay between the germline ends. CDR1 TSWWSYY and CDR2 QGS come from the germline V gene. The CDR3 runs to 19 residues. CDR3 in amino acids: CALGELDRPGDAVTAQLFF. The CDR3 nucleotides read TGTGCTCTTGGGGAACTAGATCGTCCTGGGGATGCAGTCACAGCACAACTCTTCTTT.